The clone carrying this T cell receptor (beta chain) was recorded only once. The ends were cut back, 6 bases at V and 3 bases at J, with 15 bases in the middle. The CDR3 totals 15 residues. Germline assignment: CDR1 PRHDT and CDR2 FYEKMQ (reference sequence). High-throughput TCR beta sequencing covered peripheral CD8+ and CD4+ T cells. The patients with Susac syndrome satisfied recently defined diagnostic criteria for either definite or probable disease. This sample is part of a study of CD8 T cells in Susac syndrome. Study in general: Within the sequenced Susac syndrome patient group, five or six exhibited active disease and roughly 8 were in remission.

Random hexamers primed reverse transcription of about 0.5 to 1 ug RNA. An immunoSEQ multiplex PCR amplified TCR beta CDR3 over 54 Vbeta and 13 Jbeta. TCRdb reprocessed the immunoSEQ multiplex PCR reads via MiXCR and lists one record per CDR3 protein. The sample shows roughly 200,000 distinct CDR3 sequences, roughly 90% of them seen only once. Sequenced input: CD4+ T cells from PBMCs. The TCR sequence derives from a human donor with Susac syndrome. This chain uses TRBV13 with TRBJ2-1, with a weak D call TRBD1 (5 bases). CDR3 nucleotide sequence: TGTGCCAGCAGATTCAGGGTGCCCTTCTACAATGAGCAGTTCTTC. It is translated as CASRFRVPFYNEQFF.